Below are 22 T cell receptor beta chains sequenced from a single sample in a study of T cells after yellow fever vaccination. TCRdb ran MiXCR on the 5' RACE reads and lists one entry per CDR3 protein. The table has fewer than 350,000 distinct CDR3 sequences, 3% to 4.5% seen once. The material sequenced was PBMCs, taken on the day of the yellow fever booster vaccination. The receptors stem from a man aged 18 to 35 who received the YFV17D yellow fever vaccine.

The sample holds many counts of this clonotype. The CDR3 coding sequence is TGTGCCAGCTCACCACCGGGCTTGCCTGCAGCTAGCACAGATACGCAGTATTTT. Residues: CASSPPGLPAASTDTQYF. The V call is TRBV18, the J call TRBJ2-3; D ambiguous. Per the germline V gene, CDR1 is KGHSH and CDR2 is LQKENI. Trimming pared 0 bases from V and 0 bases from J, leaving 16 bases between. The CDR3 totals 18 residues.

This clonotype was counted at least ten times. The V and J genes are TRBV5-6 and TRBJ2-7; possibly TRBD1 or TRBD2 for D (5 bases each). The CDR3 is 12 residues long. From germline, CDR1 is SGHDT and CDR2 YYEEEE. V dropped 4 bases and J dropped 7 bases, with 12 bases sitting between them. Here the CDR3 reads CASSLQRGEQYF. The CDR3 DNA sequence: TGTGCCAGCAGCCTCCAGAGGGGTGAGCAGTACTTC.

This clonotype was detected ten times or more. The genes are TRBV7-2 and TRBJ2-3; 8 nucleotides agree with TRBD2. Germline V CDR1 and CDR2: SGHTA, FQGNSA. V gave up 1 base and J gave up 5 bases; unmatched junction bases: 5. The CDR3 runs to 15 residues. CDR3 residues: CASSLGLAQGDTQYF. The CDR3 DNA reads TGTGCCAGCAGCTTAGGACTAGCGCAAGGAGATACGCAGTATTTT.

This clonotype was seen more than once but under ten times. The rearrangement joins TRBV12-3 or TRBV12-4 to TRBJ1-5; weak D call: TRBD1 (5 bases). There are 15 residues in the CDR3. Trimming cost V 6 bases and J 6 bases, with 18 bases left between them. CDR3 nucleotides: TGTGCCAGCAGCTCATCCTACGGGGCATCTCAGCCCCAGCATTTT. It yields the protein CASSSSYGASQPQHF.

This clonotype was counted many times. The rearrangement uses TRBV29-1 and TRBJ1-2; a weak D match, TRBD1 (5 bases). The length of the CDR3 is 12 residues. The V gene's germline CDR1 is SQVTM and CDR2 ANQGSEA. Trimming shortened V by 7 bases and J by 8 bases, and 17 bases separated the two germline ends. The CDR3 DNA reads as TGCAGCGCTGACAGACCTTTGGGGGGCTACACCTTC. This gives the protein CSADRPLGGYTF.

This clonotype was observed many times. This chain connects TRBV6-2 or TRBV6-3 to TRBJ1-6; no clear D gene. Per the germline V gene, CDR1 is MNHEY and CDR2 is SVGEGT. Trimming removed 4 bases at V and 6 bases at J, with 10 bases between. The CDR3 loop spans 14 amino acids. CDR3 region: CASSSRRTNSPLHF. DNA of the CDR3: TGTGCCAGCAGTTCGCGAAGGACTAATTCACCCCTCCACTTT.

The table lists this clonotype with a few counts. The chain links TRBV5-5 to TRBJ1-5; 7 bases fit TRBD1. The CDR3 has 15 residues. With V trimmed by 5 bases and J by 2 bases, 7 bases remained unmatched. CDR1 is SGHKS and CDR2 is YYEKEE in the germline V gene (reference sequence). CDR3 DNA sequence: TGTGCCAGCAGTTTGAGGGGGCCTGGCAATCAGCCCCAGCATTTT. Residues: CASSLRGPGNQPQHF.

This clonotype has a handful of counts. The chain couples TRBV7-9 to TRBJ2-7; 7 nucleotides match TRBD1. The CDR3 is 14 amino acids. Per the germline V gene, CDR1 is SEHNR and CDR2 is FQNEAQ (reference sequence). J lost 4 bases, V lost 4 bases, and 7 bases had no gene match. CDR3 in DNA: TGTGCCAGCAGCTACAGGGGATTTGGGTACGAGCAGTACTTC. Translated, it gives CASSYRGFGYEQYF.

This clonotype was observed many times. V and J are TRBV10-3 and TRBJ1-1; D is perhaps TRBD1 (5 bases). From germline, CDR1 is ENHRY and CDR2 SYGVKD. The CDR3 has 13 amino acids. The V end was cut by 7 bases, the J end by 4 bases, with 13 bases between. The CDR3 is CAINFQGGTEAFF. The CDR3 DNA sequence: TGTGCCATCAATTTTCAGGGCGGCACTGAAGCTTTCTTT.

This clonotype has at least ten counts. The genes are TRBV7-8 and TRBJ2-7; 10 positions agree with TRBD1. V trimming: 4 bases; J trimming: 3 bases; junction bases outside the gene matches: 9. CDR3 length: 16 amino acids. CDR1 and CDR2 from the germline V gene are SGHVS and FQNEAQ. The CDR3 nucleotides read TGTGCCAGCAGCTGGGGGGTGACAGGGGGCTACTACGAGCAGTACTTC. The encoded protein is CASSWGVTGGYYEQYF.

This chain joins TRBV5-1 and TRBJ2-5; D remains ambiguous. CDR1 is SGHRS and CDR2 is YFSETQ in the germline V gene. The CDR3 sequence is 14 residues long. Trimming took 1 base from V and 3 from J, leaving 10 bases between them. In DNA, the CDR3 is TGCGCCAGCAGCTTGAGTTGGGCAGAAGAGACCCAGTACTTC. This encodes CASSLSWAEETQYF.

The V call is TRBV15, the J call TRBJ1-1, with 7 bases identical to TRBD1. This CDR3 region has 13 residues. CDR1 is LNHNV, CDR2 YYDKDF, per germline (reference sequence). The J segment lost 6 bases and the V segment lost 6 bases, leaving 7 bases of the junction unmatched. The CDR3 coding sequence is TGTGCCACCAGATTCAGGGGGGGAGCTGAAGCTTTCTTT. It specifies CATRFRGGAEAFF.

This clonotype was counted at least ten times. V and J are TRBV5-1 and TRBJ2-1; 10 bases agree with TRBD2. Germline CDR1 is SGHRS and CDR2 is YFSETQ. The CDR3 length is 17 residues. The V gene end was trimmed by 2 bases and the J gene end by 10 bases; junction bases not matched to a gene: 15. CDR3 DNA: TGCGCCAGCAGCTTAAGCTTCCAAGCGGGGGGGCCACGAGAGCAGTTCTTC. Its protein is CASSLSFQAGGPREQFF.

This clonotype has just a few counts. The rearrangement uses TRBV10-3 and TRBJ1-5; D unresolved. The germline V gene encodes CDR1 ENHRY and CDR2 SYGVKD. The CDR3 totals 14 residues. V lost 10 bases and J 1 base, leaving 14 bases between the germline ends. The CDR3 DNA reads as TGTGCCACTCGGGAGGAGTCCAGCAATCAGCCCCAGCATTTT. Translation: CATREESSNQPQHF.

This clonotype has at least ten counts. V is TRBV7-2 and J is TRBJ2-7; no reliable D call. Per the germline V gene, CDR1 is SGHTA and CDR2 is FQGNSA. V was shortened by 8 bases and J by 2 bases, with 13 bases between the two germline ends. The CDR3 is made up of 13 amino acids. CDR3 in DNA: TGTGCCAGCGAGGCCGGGTCGGCCTACGAGCAGTACTTC. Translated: CASEAGSAYEQYF.

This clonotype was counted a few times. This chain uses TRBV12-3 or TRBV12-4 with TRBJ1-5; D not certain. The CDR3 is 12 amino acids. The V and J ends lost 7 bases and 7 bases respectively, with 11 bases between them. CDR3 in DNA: TGTGCCAGCACTCTGACACCCCAGCCCCAGCATTTT. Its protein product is CASTLTPQPQHF.

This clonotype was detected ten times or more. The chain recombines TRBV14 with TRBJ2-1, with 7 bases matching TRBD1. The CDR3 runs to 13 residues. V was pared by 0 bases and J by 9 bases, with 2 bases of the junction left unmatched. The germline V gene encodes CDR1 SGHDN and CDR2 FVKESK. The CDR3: CASSQEQGLEQFF. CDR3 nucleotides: TGTGCCAGCAGCCAAGAACAGGGGCTTGAGCAGTTCTTC. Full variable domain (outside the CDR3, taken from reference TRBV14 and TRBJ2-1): EAGVTQFPSHSVIEKGQTVTLRCDPISGHDNLYWYRRVMGKEIKFLLHFVKESKQDESGMPNNRFLAERTGGTYSTLKVQPAELEDSGVYFCASSQEQGLEQFFGPGTRLTVL.

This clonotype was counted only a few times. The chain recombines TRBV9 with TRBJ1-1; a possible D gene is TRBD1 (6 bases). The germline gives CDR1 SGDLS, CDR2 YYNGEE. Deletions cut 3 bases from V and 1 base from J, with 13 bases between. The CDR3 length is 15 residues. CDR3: CASSADPGANTEAFF. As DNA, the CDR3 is TGTGCCAGCAGCGCTGATCCGGGGGCGAACACTGAAGCTTTCTTT. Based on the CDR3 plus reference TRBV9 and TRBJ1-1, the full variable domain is DSGVTQTPKHLITATGQRVTLRCSPRSGDLSVYWYQQSLDQGLQFLIQYYNGEERAKGNILERFSAQQFPDLHSELNLSSLELGDSALYFCASSADPGANTEAFFGQGTRLTVV.

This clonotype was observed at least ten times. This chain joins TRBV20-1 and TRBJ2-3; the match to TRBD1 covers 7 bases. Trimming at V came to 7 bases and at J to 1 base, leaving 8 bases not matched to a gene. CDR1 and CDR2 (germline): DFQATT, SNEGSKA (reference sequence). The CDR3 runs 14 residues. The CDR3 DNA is TGCAGTGGGGCCAAGGGGGCGCGCACAGATACGCAGTATTTT. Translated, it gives CSGAKGARTDTQYF.

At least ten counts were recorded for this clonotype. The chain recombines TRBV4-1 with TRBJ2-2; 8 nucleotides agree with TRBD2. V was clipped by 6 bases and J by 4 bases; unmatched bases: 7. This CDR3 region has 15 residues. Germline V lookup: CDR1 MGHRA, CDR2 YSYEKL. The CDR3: CASREYGGATGELFF. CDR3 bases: TGCGCCAGCAGGGAATACGGGGGGGCCACCGGGGAGCTGTTTTTT.

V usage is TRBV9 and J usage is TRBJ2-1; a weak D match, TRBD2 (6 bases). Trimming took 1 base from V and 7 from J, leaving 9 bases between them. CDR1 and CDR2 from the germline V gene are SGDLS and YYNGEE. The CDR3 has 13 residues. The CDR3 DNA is TGTGCCAGCAGCGTATCAGGGAGGAATGAGCAGTTCTTC. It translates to CASSVSGRNEQFF.

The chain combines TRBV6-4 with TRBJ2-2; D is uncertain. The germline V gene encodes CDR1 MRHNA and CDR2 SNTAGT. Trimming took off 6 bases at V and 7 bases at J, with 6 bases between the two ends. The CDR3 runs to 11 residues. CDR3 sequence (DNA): TGTGCCAGCAGAGGATTCGGGGAGCTGTTTTTT. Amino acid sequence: CASRGFGELFF.